This TCR beta chain was obtained from a study of CD8+CD57+ T cells in acquired aplastic anemia. The wider study: The study obtained an average of around 3.4 ug of DNA from sorted CD4+ and CD8+ cells.

Genomic DNA acted as the template from which TCR beta VDJ combination and CDR3 sequence profiling were carried out. TCRdb independently ran MiXCR on the reads; one entry per CDR3 protein. The data show about 41,000 distinct CDR3 sequences, 60% to 80% seen once. In its sample, this clonotype was seen many times. There are 14 residues in the CDR3. V was shortened by 1 base and J by 4 bases, with 11 bases between the two germline ends. The germline CDR1 and CDR2 sequences are SGHRS and YFSETQ. Patients chosen for sequencing had shown CD8+CD57+ cell expansion by flow cytometry. This TCR derives from a human donor with aplastic anemia. This chain uses TRBV5-1 with TRBJ1-1, with unresolved D. The sequenced sample consisted of sorted CD4+, CD8+, or CD8+CD57+ T cells (not recorded which) from PBMCs. CDR3 in amino acids: CASSLFRGGTEAFF. The CDR3, as DNA: TGCGCCAGCAGCTTGTTCCGCGGCGGCACTGAAGCTTTCTTT.